These 24 T cell receptor beta chains were sequenced from one sample in a study of OX40 agonist ivuxolimab in advanced cancers. Profiling relied on immunoSEQ multiplex PCR, and the TCRdb table lists in-frame clones only, not all of them. The data hold roughly 79,000 clones, with 85% observed a single time. Source: CD4+ or CD8+ T cells sorted from blood, taken in a trial of the OX40 agonist ivuxolimab. The origin of the receptors is an adult with an advanced solid tumor such as melanoma, head and neck, liver or kidney cancer.

V is TRBV19 and J is TRBJ1-5; TRBD1 matches 7 bases. Germline CDR1 LNHDA, CDR2 SQIVND (reference sequence). V shed 2 bases, J shed 0 bases, and the junction held 7 bases outside the gene matches. The CDR3 is made up of 17 amino acids. Here the CDR3 DNA reads TGTGCCAGTAGTATACTAGTGGGACAGATTAGCAATCAGCCCCAGCATTTT. Protein: CASSILVGQISNQPQHF.

The chain couples TRBV15 to TRBJ1-1; D is ambiguous. Trimming removed 0 bases at V and 6 bases at J, with 14 bases between. CDR3 length equals 15 residues. The germline V gene encodes CDR1 LNHNV and CDR2 YYDKDF (reference sequence). Here the CDR3 reads CATSRDYGEWAEAFF. The CDR3 bases are TGTGCCACCAGCAGAGATTATGGGGAGTGGGCTGAAGCTTTCTTT.

This clone was recorded only once. The V gene is TRBV5-8, the J gene TRBJ2-3, with D unresolved. The CDR3 length is 14 residues. The germline V and J ends were trimmed by 0 bases and 4 bases, with 9 bases remaining between them. CDR1 is SGHTS and CDR2 is YDEGEE in the germline V gene. The DNA for the CDR3 is TGTGCCAGCAGCTTGGTCCTTCCCTCAGATACGCAGTATTTT. Translating gives CASSLVLPSDTQYF.

J is TRBJ2-1 and V is TRBV7-9, with 7 bases lining up with TRBD1. Germline lookup yields CDR1 SEHNR and CDR2 FQNEAQ (reference sequence). The CDR3 sequence is 16 residues long. V shed 5 bases and J 3 bases; nucleotides not matched to a gene: 10. CDR3 DNA sequence: TGTGCCAGCAGCGAGGGGGCCTTTAGAGGCTACAATGAGCAGTTCTTC. Translating it yields CASSEGAFRGYNEQFF.

The V call is TRBV5-8, the J call TRBJ1-1; tentative D call: TRBD1 (6 bases). Trimming removed 1 base from V and 1 base from J, with 11 bases in between. Germline CDR1 is SGHTS and CDR2 is YDEGEE. This CDR3 is 15 amino acids long. The CDR3 here is CASSLWGLGNTEAFF. The CDR3 DNA follows: TGTGCCAGCAGCTTGTGGGGGCTCGGGAACACTGAAGCTTTCTTT.

The rearrangement joins TRBV9 to TRBJ2-5, with D perhaps assigned TRBD1 or TRBD2 (7 bases each). The V gene's germline CDR1 is SGDLS and CDR2 YYNGEE. This CDR3 has 17 amino acids. V dropped 0 bases and J dropped 2 bases, with 17 bases sitting between them. The CDR3 protein is CASSVGEGTVQQETQYF. CDR3 nucleotide sequence: TGTGCCAGCAGCGTAGGGGAGGGGACAGTCCAGCAAGAGACCCAGTACTTC.

V gene TRBV19 combines with J gene TRBJ1-6; no clear D gene. V lost 0 bases, J lost 4 bases, and 7 bases lay in between. Germline CDR1 reads LNHDA; CDR2 reads SQIVND (reference sequence). CDR3 size: 15 residues. In nucleotides, the CDR3 is TGTGCCAGTAGTATAGACCGGAGTTATAATTCACCCCTCCACTTT. This gives the protein CASSIDRSYNSPLHF.

V usage is TRBV18 and J usage is TRBJ2-2; D tentatively reads TRBD1 or TRBD2 (5 bases each). V was shortened by 2 bases and J by 3 bases, with 10 bases between the two germline ends. The CDR3 covers 15 residues. The germline V gene has CDR1 KGHSH and CDR2 LQKENI. The CDR3 region is CASSPGEGYTGELFF. The CDR3 DNA is TGTGCCAGCTCACCAGGCGAGGGGTACACCGGGGAGCTGTTTTTT.

The gene calls are TRBV4-1 and TRBJ2-1, with 11 bases aligning to TRBD2. The CDR3 consists of 17 residues. Germline lookup yields CDR1 MGHRA and CDR2 YSYEKL. J was trimmed by 4 bases and V by 0 bases; bases with no gene match: 5. The CDR3, as DNA: TGCGCCAGCAGCCAAGATCGGGGACTAGCGGAGTACAATGAGCAGTTCTTC. Its translation is CASSQDRGLAEYNEQFF.

This clone has only one observation. The chain is built from TRBV2 and TRBJ1-2; TRBD1 matches at 9 bases. The CDR3 runs to 15 residues. V lost 6 bases to trimming and J lost 8 bases; unmatched junction nucleotides: 13. Germline V gene lookup returns CDR1 SNHLY and CDR2 FYNNEI. CDR3 bases: TGTGCCAGCAGCTTGGGACAGGGAGGAACTAGCGGCTACACCTTC. It translates to CASSLGQGGTSGYTF.

As DNA, the CDR3 is TGTGCCAGCAGCCGGGACAGGGACTATGAGCAGTTCTTC. Translation gives CASSRDRDYEQFF. The chain carries TRBV6-4 and TRBJ2-1; 9 bases fit TRBD1. The CDR3 sequence is 13 residues long. Germline CDR1 MRHNA, CDR2 SNTAGT. After removal of 6 bases from V and 8 bases from J, the junction contained 5 bases not matched to a gene.

The J gene is TRBJ2-5, the V gene TRBV28, with 8 bases that match TRBD1. Germline values: CDR1 MDHEN, CDR2 SYDVKM. The CDR3 totals 16 residues. Trimming cost V 5 bases and J 5 bases; bases outside gene matches: 13. CDR3 in amino acids: CASSPRGQEAGETQYF. The CDR3 nucleotides are TGTGCCAGCAGTCCCCGGGGACAGGAGGCGGGGGAGACCCAGTACTTC.

The V gene is TRBV2, the J gene TRBJ2-1; 7 nucleotides match TRBD2. CDR3 length equals 14 residues. J was trimmed by 6 bases and V by 7 bases; bases with no gene match: 9. CDR1 SNHLY and CDR2 FYNNEI come from the germline V gene. For the CDR3, the DNA is TGTGCCAGCAATATGGCGGGAGTACGCAATGAGCAGTTCTTC. Translated: CASNMAGVRNEQFF. Looking up the rest from reference TRBV2 and TRBJ2-1 gives the full variable domain: EPEVTQTPSHQVTQMGQEVILRCVPISNHLYFYWYRQILGQKVEFLVSFYNNEISEKSEIFDDQFSVERPDGSNFTLKIRSTKLEDSAMYFCASNMAGVRNEQFFGPGTRLTVL.

The rearrangement links TRBV25-1 to TRBJ1-1; D is ambiguous. The CDR3 consists of 14 residues. V shed 3 bases and J shed 8 bases, with 16 bases lying between them. Germline CDR1 is MGHDK and CDR2 is SYGVNS. Here the CDR3 reads CASSDWIRTAEAFF. CDR3 in DNA: TGTGCCAGCAGTGATTGGATAAGGACGGCCGAAGCTTTCTTT.

This clone was found once. The chain uses TRBV2 and TRBJ1-1; the D is unclear. Germline V gene sequence: CDR1 SNHLY, CDR2 FYNNEI. V lost 0 bases, J lost 1 base, and 6 bases lay in between. The CDR3 covers 14 residues. CDR3 region: CASSEALANTEAFF. In DNA, the CDR3 is TGTGCCAGCAGTGAAGCGCTGGCGAACACTGAAGCTTTCTTT.

The rearrangement joins TRBV6-4 to TRBJ1-1; D not certain. Germline-derived CDR1 and CDR2 are MRHNA and SNTAGT. With 4 bases removed from V and 0 bases from J, the gap between germline ends came to 9 bases. This CDR3 has 14 amino acids. Here the CDR3 DNA reads TGTGCCAGCAGTGTAACAGATATGAACACTGAAGCTTTCTTT. Translation: CASSVTDMNTEAFF.

The rearrangement links TRBV7-9 to TRBJ1-1; D is uncertain. Trimming shortened V by 8 bases and J by 6 bases, and 13 bases separated the two germline ends. CDR3 length: 12 amino acids. The germline CDR1 and CDR2 sequences are SEHNR and FQNEAQ (reference sequence). DNA of the CDR3: TGTGCCAGCGTGCGGGAAATTCCTGAAGCTTTCTTT. Amino acids: CASVREIPEAFF.

This rearrangement joins TRBV25-1 to TRBJ2-2; a possible D gene is TRBD2 (5 bases). The CDR3 is 15 residues long. V was shortened by 5 bases and J by 3 bases, with 13 bases between the two germline ends. The germline gives CDR1 MGHDK, CDR2 SYGVNS. Here the CDR3 DNA reads TGTGCCAGCAGTCCCAGAGGACTCGACACCGGGGAGCTGTTTTTT. Protein product: CASSPRGLDTGELFF.

This clone was counted between two and nine times. This chain connects TRBV28 to TRBJ1-1; D might be TRBD1 (5 bases). Trimming pared 5 bases from V and 3 bases from J, leaving 13 bases between. The germline gives CDR1 MDHEN, CDR2 SYDVKM. The CDR3 runs 14 residues. The CDR3 sequence: CASSRQLRDTEAFF. Written as DNA, the CDR3 is TGTGCCAGCAGTAGACAGCTTAGGGACACTGAAGCTTTCTTT.

This clone showed up just once. The rearrangement uses TRBV18 and TRBJ2-1, with a weak D call TRBD1 (5 bases). Trimming removed 2 bases from V and 6 bases from J, with 11 bases in between. The CDR3 runs to 14 residues. The germline V gene encodes CDR1 KGHSH and CDR2 LQKENI. The CDR3 region has the DNA TGTGCCAGCTCACCATTCGGGCAGGGCAATGAGCAGTTCTTC. Its translation is CASSPFGQGNEQFF.

This clone was found a few times. J is TRBJ2-5 and V is TRBV6-1; unclear D gene. Germline V gene sequence: CDR1 MNHNS, CDR2 SASEGT. Trimming took off 7 bases at V and 4 bases at J, with 13 bases between the two ends. The CDR3 spans 13 residues. The chain's CDR3 is CASKAVLLETQYF. For the CDR3, the DNA is TGTGCCAGCAAGGCGGTCCTCCTAGAGACCCAGTACTTC.

J is TRBJ2-3 and V is TRBV28; TRBD2 is a possible D gene (6 bases). The CDR3 contains 16 residues. Germline-derived CDR1 and CDR2 are MDHEN and SYDVKM. V was cut by 4 bases and J by 2 bases, with 16 bases left in between. CDR3 DNA sequence: TGTGCCAGCAGTTCCGTCTGGGGGAGGACCACAGATACGCAGTATTTT. It is translated as CASSSVWGRTTDTQYF.

The V gene is TRBV10-3, the J gene TRBJ1-1; no definite D call. This CDR3 region has 13 residues. The V gene lost 2 bases and the J gene lost 1 base, with 5 bases spanning the gap. CDR1 and CDR2 from the germline V gene are ENHRY and SYGVKD. In DNA form, the CDR3 reads TGTGCCATCAGTGAGAACAGGAACACTGAAGCTTTCTTT. Translation gives CAISENRNTEAFF.

A remark on this clone: Other DNA sequences in this sample translate to the same CDR3. The chain links TRBV5-1 to TRBJ1-5; 9 bases are a match to TRBD1. In germline, CDR1 is SGHRS, CDR2 YFSETQ. This CDR3 has 14 residues. The V and J ends lost 4 bases and 4 bases, in that order; junction bases with no gene match: 3. The CDR3 protein is CASSPGTGNQPQHF. The CDR3 DNA is TGCGCCAGCAGCCCGGGGACAGGGAATCAGCCCCAGCATTTT. Filled out from reference TRBV5-1 and TRBJ1-5, the complete variable domain reads KAGVTQTPRYLIKTRGQQVTLSCSPISGHRSVSWYQQTPGQGLQFLFEYFSETQRNKGNFPGRFSGRQFSNSRSEMNVSTLELGDSALYLCASSPGTGNQPQHFGDGTRLSIL.